This T cell receptor (beta chain) was documented in a study of shared clonotypes between healthy human individuals. Study-wide results and caveats: Larger estimated richness was generally recorded for naive subsets relative to memory subsets.

Naive CD8 cells lacked CD45RO and underwent positive selection for CCR7, leaving out terminally differentiated effector memory CD45RA+ cells. An assay was performed, and its level was deep. It was across several immunoSEQ plates that each subset's genomic DNA was evenly split. Some clones are missing from TCRdb's copy, which holds only in-frame ones; the method was immunoSEQ multiplex PCR. The table has about 680,000 clones, about 91% seen once; the top ten hold nearly 25%. A word on this clone: The antigen is undetermined.

CDR1 is MNHNS, CDR2 SASEGT, per germline. This CDR3 is built from 15 residues. The junction had 5 bases not matched to a gene; V was cut back by 2 bases and J by 3 bases. The sequenced sample consisted of naive CD8+ T cells sorted from blood. The chain is built from TRBV6-1 and TRBJ2-7; 9 bases align to TRBD2. The clonotype comes from a man aged 30-40 years in good health. The chain's CDR3 is CASSEKTSGYYEQYF. CDR3 DNA: TGTGCCAGCAGTGAAAAGACTAGCGGATACTACGAGCAGTACTTC.